The rows below give T cell receptor beta chains drawn from one sample of a study of T cells after yellow fever vaccination. MiXCR was run by TCRdb on the 5' RACE reads, yielding one entry per CDR3 protein. The table has some 260,000 distinct CDR3 sequences, about 5.2% seen once. Sequencing was performed on CD4+ T cells sorted from PBMCs, taken on the day of the yellow fever booster vaccination. Receptors originate from a man between 18 and 35 years old who received the YFV17D yellow fever vaccine. The CDR3 runs from the conserved cysteine through the conserved F or W. Fields, in order: D gene, J gene, V gene, clone size, CDR3 protein, CDR3 DNA. The D gene is left open where the match is weak. Rows give clone size only sometimes, using once, few, many, or a class for an expanded clone.

>-|TRBJ1-1|TRBV29-1|-
CSVKRTAMNTEAFF
TGCAGCGTGAAGAGGACAGCCATGAACACTGAAGCTTTCTTT
>-|TRBJ1-2|TRBV20-1|-
CSARDYRNGDYGYTF
TGCAGTGCTAGAGATTACCGAAACGGCGACTATGGCTACACCTTC
>-|TRBJ1-1|TRBV2|-
CASSDSGRKAFF
TGTGCCAGCAGTGACTCCGGGCGTAAAGCTTTCTTT
>-|TRBJ1-5|TRBV6-2/TRBV6-3|-
CASSRPIFRQYSNQPQHF
TGTGCCAGCAGCCGCCCTATCTTCAGACAGTATAGCAATCAGCCCCAGCATTTT
>-|TRBJ2-3|TRBV20-1|few
CSAPTIRGEYF
TGCAGTGCTCCCACTATCCGGGGAGAGTATTTT
>-|TRBJ1-5|TRBV20-1|-
CSAIKSGVDQPQHF
TGCAGTGCTATTAAATCAGGGGTCGATCAGCCCCAGCATTTT
>TRBD2|TRBJ2-1|TRBV12-3/TRBV12-4|few
CASSFGLAESASYNEQFF
TGTGCCAGCAGTTTTGGGCTAGCGGAATCAGCGTCCTACAATGAGCAGTTCTTC
>TRBD2|TRBJ2-1|TRBV6-6|few
CASSYSGGGYNEQFF
TGTGCCAGCAGTTACTCTGGCGGGGGTTACAATGAGCAGTTCTTC
>-|TRBJ2-3|TRBV7-3|many
CASSLTGGSTDTQYF
TGTGCCAGCAGCTTAACCGGCGGGAGCACAGATACGCAGTATTTT
>TRBD1|TRBJ1-5|TRBV6-2/TRBV6-3|many
CASTLTGNQPQHF
TGTGCCAGCACTCTGACAGGGAATCAGCCCCAGCATTTT
>-|TRBJ2-5|TRBV21-1|many
CASSKGLCETQYF
TGTGCCAGCAGCAAAGGGCTCTGCGAGACCCAGTACTTC